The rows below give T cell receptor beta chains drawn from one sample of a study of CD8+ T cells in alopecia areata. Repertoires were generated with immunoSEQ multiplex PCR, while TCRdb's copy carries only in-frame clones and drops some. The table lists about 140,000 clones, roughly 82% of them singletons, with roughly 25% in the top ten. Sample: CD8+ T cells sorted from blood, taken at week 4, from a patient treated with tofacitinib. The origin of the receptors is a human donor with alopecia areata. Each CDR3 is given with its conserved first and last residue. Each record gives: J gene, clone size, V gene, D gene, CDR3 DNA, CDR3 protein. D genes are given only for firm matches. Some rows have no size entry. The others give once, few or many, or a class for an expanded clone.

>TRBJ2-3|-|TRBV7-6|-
TGTGCCAGCAGCGCAACAATAGGGGCCCCCCACACAGATACGCAGTATTTT
CASSATIGAPHTDTQYF
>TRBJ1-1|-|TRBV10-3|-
TGTGCCATCAGTGAGTCCCCCGAGTGGGCTTTCTTT
CAISESPEWAFF
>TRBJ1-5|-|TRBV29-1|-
TGCAGCGTTGAAGACGGCACAGGGATCAATCAGCCCCAGCATTTT
CSVEDGTGINQPQHF
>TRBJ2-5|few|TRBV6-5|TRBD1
TGTGCCAGCAGCCAGGACAGGGAAAGGATAGAGACCCAGTACTTC
CASSQDRERIETQYF
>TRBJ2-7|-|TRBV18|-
TGTGCCAGCTCACCGTCAGTCTTGTCCTACGAGCAGTACTTC
CASSPSVLSYEQYF
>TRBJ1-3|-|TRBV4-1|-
TGCGCCAGCAGCCCAGACCCGGGCTCTGGAAACACCATATATTTT
CASSPDPGSGNTIYF
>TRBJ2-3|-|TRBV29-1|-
TGCAGCGTTGAAGGGACAGTTAGCACAGATACGCAGTATTTT
CSVEGTVSTDTQYF
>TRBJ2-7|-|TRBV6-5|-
TGTGCCAGCAGTTACGGGGGCAGCTACGAGCAGTACTTC
CASSYGGSYEQYF
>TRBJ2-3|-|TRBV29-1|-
TGCAGCGGCTGGCTCTCGACCCGTGGTTCAGATACGCAGTATTTT
CSGWLSTRGSDTQYF
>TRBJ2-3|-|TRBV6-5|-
TGTGCCAGCGCCCCTTTCGATGGTGTTACGCAGTATTTT
CASAPFDGVTQYF
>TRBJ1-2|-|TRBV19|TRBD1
TGTGCCACCGGGCAGGGGACAGGCGAGCACTATGGCTACACCTTC
CATGQGTGEHYGYTF